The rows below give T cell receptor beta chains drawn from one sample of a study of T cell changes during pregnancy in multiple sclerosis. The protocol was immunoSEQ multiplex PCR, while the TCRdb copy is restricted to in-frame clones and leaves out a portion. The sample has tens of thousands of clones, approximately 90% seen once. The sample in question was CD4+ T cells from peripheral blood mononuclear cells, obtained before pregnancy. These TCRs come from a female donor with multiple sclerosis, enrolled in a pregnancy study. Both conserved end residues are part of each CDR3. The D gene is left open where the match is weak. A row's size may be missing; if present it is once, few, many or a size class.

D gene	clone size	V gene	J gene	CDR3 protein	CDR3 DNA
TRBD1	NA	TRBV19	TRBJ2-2	CASRGTADTGELFF	TGTGCCAGTAGGGGGACAGCGGACACCGGGGAGCTGTTTTTT
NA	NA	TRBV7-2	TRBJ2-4	CASSSRDGKNIQYF	TGTGCCAGCAGCTCCAGGGATGGCAAAAACATTCAGTACTTC
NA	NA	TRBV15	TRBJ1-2	CATSRDLVGDYGYTF	TGTGCCACCAGCAGAGATCTTGTAGGGGACTATGGCTACACCTTC
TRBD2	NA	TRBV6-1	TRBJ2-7	CASRREWSSYEQYF	TGTGCCAGCAGGCGGGAGTGGAGCTCCTACGAGCAGTACTTC
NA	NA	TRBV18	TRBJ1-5	CASSPSRGGNQPQHF	TGTGCCAGCTCACCATCCCGGGGTGGCAATCAGCCCCAGCATTTT
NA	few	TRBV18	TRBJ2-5	CASSPLYQETQYF	TGTGCCAGCTCACCCCTGTACCAAGAGACCCAGTACTTC
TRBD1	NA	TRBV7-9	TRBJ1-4	CASSLVHGTGSEKLFF	TGTGCCAGCAGCTTAGTACATGGGACAGGGAGTGAAAAACTGTTTTTT
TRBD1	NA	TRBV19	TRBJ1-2	CASRDRANYGYTF	TGTGCCAGTCGGGACAGAGCTAACTATGGCTACACCTTC
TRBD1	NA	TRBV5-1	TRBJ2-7	CASSLEGQGFEQYF	TGCGCCAGCAGCTTGGAGGGACAGGGGTTTGAGCAGTACTTC
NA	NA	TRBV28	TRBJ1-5	CASRLPTGIYSNQPQHF	TGTGCCAGCAGGCTACCCACAGGAATATATAGCAATCAGCCCCAGCATTTT
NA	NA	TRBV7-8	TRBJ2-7	CASSSRSARGDRYEQYF	TGTGCCAGCAGCTCTAGATCGGCCAGGGGAGACAGATACGAGCAGTACTTC
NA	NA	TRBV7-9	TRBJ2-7	CASSDSYYEQYF	TGTGCCAGCAGTGACAGCTACTACGAGCAGTACTTC
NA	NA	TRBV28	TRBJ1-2	CASNSGVNYDYTF	TGTGCCAGCAACTCCGGGGTTAACTATGACTACACCTTC
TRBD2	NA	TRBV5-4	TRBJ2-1	CASSFPAGVHEQFF	TGTGCCAGCAGCTTTCCGGCGGGAGTACATGAGCAGTTCTTC
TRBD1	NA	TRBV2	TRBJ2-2	CASSLQGTNTGELFF	TGTGCCAGCAGTTTACAGGGGACGAACACCGGGGAGCTGTTTTTT
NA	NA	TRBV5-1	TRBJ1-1	CASSNPQNTEAFF	TGCGCCAGCAGCAATCCCCAGAACACTGAAGCTTTCTTT
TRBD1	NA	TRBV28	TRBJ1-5	CASSRQDRGNQPQHF	TGTGCCAGCAGTAGACAGGACAGGGGCAATCAGCCCCAGCATTTT
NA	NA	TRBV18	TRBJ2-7	CASSPRGGGKDEQYF	TGTGCCAGCTCACCACGTGGAGGGGGCAAGGACGAGCAGTACTTC
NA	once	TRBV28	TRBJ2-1	CASRPWDFNEQFF	TGTGCCAGCAGGCCCTGGGACTTTAATGAGCAGTTCTTC
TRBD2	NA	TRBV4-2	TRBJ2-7	CASSRESGIPSYEQYF	TGTGCCAGCAGCCGAGAAAGCGGGATCCCCTCCTACGAGCAGTACTTC
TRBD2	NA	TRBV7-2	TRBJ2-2	CASSLASGSRSGELFF	TGTGCCAGCAGCTTAGCTAGCGGGAGTCGGTCCGGGGAGCTGTTTTTT
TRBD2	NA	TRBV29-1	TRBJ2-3	CSVGFSGNTDTQYF	TGCAGCGTTGGATTTAGCGGGAACACAGATACGCAGTATTTT
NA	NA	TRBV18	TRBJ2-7	CASSPPLSEGSHEQYF	TGTGCCAGCTCACCACCCCTATCTGAGGGTTCCCACGAGCAGTACTTC
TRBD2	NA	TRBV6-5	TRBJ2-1	CASSSPAGRNEQFF	TGTGCCAGCAGTTCCCCAGCGGGACGCAATGAGCAGTTCTTC
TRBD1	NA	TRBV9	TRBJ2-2	CASSTGDRPTGELFF	TGTGCCAGCAGCACAGGGGACAGACCCACCGGGGAGCTGTTTTTT
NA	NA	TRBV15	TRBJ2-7	CATSRRGPTYEQYF	TGTGCCACCAGCCGCAGGGGTCCTACCTACGAGCAGTACTTC
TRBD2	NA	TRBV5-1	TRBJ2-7	CASSDHGGTSGTYEQYF	TGCGCCAGCAGCGATCACGGCGGGACTAGCGGGACATACGAGCAGTACTTC
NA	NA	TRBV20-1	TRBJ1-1	CSKREGIEAFF	TGCAGTAAAAGGGAGGGGATTGAAGCTTTCTTT
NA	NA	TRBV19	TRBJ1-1	CASSITGIGTEAFF	TGTGCCAGTAGTATAACAGGGATCGGCACTGAAGCTTTCTTT
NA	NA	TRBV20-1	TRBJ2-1	CSARTNEQFF	TGCAGTGCTAGGACAAATGAGCAGTTCTTC
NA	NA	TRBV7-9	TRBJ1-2	CASSLDPVNGYTF	TGTGCCAGCAGCTTAGACCCAGTGAATGGCTACACCTTC
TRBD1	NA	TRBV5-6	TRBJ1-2	CASSLEDRVEGYTF	TGTGCCAGCAGCTTGGAAGACAGGGTGGAGGGCTACACCTTC
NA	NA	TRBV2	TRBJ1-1	CASSEPGREAFF	TGTGCCAGTAGTGAACCCGGGAGAGAAGCTTTCTTT
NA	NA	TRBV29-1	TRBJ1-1	CSVEEPGLNTEAFF	TGCAGCGTTGAAGAACCGGGTCTGAACACTGAAGCTTTCTTT
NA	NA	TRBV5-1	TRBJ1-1	CASSLGRPGYSEAFF	TGCGCCAGCAGCTTGGGGCGCCCGGGGTACTCAGAAGCTTTCTTT
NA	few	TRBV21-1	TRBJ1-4	CYQEGEKLFF	TGCTACCAGGAAGGAGAAAAACTGTTTTTT
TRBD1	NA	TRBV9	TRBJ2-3	CASSIGTGRTDTQYF	TGTGCCAGCAGCATAGGGACAGGGAGGACAGATACGCAGTATTTT
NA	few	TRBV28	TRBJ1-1	CASSPGALNTEAFF	TGTGCCAGCAGCCCCGGTGCCCTGAACACTGAAGCTTTCTTT
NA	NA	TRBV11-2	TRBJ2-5	CASSSPLMRETQYF	TGTGCCAGCAGCTCTCCCTTGATGAGAGAGACCCAGTACTTC
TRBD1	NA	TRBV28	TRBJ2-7	CASSVTGFVYEQYF	TGTGCCAGCAGTGTGACAGGGTTCGTCTACGAGCAGTACTTC
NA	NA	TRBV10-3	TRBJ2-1	CATGDFRDNEQFF	TGTGCCACGGGGGACTTCAGGGACAATGAGCAGTTCTTC
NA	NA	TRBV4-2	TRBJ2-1	CASSLALNGVYNEQFF	TGTGCCAGCAGCCTTGCTCTGAACGGGGTCTACAATGAGCAGTTCTTC
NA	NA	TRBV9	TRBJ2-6	CASSLAPAEANVLTF	TGTGCCAGCAGTTTAGCGCCCGCTGAGGCCAACGTCCTGACTTTC
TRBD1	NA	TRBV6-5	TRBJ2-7	CASSRDREYEQYF	TGTGCCAGCAGTCGGGACAGGGAGTACGAGCAGTACTTC
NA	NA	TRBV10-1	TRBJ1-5	CASIVTDNSNQPQHF	TGCGCCAGCATCGTAACAGACAATAGCAATCAGCCCCAGCATTTT
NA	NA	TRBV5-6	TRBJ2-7	CASSSGQSYEQYF	TGTGCCAGCAGTTCCGGACAATCCTACGAGCAGTACTTC
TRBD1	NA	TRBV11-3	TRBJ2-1	CASSSGQGWNEQFF	TGTGCCAGCAGTTCGGGACAGGGTTGGAATGAGCAGTTCTTC
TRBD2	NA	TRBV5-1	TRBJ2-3	CASSPTTSGASDTQYF	TGCGCCAGCAGCCCTACGACTAGCGGCGCGTCAGATACGCAGTATTTT
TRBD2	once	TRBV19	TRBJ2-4	CASSTTSGVQYF	TGTGCCAGTAGTACAACTAGCGGGGTTCAGTACTTC
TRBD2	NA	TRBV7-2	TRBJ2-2	CASSPGLAGVEELFF	TGTGCCAGCAGCCCTGGACTAGCGGGAGTAGAGGAGCTGTTTTTT
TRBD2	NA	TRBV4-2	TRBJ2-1	CASSQVQAGGLNEQFF	TGTGCCAGCAGCCAAGTGCAAGCGGGAGGTCTCAATGAGCAGTTCTTC
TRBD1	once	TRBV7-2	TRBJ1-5	CASSLVDRGDQPQHF	TGTGCCAGCAGCTTGGTCGACAGGGGGGACCAGCCCCAGCATTTT
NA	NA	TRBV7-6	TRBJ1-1	CASSLGLGDEAFF	TGTGCCAGCAGCTTAGGACTAGGGGATGAAGCTTTCTTT
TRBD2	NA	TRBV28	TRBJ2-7	CASSLAGTSVRYEQYF	TGTGCCAGCAGTTTAGCCGGGACTAGCGTTAGGTACGAGCAGTACTTC